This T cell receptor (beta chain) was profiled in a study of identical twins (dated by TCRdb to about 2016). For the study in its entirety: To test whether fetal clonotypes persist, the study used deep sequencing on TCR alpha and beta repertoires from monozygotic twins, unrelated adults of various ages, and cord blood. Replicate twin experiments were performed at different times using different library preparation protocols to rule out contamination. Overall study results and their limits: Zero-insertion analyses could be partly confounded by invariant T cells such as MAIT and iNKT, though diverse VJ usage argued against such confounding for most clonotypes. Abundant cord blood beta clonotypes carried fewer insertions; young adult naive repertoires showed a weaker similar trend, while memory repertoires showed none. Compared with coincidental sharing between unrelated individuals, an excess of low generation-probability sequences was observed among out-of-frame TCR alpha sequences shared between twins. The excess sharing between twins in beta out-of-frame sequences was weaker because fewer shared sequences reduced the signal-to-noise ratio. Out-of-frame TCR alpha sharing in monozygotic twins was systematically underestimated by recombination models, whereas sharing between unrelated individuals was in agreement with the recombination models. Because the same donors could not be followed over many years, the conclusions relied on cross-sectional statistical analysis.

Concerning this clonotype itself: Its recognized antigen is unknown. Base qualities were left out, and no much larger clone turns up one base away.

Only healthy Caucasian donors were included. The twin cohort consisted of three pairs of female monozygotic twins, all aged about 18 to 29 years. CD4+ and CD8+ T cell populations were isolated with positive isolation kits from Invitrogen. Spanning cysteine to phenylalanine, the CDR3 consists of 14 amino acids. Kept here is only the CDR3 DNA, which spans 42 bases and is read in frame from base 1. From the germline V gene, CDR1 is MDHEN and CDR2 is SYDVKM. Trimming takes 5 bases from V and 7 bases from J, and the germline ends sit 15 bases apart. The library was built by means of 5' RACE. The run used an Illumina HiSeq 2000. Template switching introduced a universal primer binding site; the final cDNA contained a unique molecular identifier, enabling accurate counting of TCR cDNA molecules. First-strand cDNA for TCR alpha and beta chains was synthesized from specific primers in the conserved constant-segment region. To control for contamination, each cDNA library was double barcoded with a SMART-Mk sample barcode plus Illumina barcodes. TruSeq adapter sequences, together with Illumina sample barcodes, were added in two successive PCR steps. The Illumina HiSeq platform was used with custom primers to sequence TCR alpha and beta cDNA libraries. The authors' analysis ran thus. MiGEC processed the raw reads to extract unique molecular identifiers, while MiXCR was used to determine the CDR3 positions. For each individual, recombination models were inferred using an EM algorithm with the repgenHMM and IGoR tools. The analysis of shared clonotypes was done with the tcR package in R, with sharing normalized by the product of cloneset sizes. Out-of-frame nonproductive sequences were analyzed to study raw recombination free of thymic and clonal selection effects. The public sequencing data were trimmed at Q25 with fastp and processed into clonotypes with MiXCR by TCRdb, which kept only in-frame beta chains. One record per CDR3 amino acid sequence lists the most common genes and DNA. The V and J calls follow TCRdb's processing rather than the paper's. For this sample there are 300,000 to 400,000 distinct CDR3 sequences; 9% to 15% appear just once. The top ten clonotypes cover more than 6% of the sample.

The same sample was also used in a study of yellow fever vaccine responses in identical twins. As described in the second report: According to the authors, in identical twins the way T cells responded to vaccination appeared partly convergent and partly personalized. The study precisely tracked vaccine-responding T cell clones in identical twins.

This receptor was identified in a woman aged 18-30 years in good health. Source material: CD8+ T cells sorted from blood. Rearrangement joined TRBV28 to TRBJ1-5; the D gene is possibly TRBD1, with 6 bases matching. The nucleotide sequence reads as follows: TGTGCCAGCAGTCCCGAGGGGGTGCGCCAGCCCCAGCATTTT. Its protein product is CASSPEGVRQPQHF.